A selection of T cell receptor beta chains follows, all from one sample in a study of blood T cells in healthy people across ages. TCRdb fed the 5' RACE reads into MiXCR, producing one record per CDR3 protein. The table has fewer than 950,000 distinct CDR3 sequences, about 55% seen once; the top ten hold roughly 40%. Sequenced input: blood. The source is a man aged 80 or over in good health. Each CDR3 is given with its conserved first and last residue. D genes are given only for firm matches. Clone size is shown for a subset of rows, as once, few, many or a class of expanded clone.

>TRBV5-1|TRBJ2-1|TRBD2|once
TGCGCCAGCAGCAACCTAGCGGGAGATGGGTCCTACAATGAGCAGTTCTTC
CASSNLAGDGSYNEQFF
>TRBV5-1|TRBJ2-7|-|-
TGCGCCAGCAGCTTGGTTGGCGGGCCCCAGGAGGAGCAGTACTTC
CASSLVGGPQEEQYF
>TRBV2|TRBJ1-2|TRBD1|few
TGTGCCAGCAGTGAAGCCAGGGGGCTCTCCGGCTACACCTTC
CASSEARGLSGYTF
>TRBV5-1|TRBJ2-7|TRBD2|-
TGCGCCAGCAGCCCACTAGCGGGACTTCAGGAGTACTTC
CASSPLAGLQEYF
>TRBV9|TRBJ2-1|TRBD2|-
TGTGCCAGCAGCGGGACTAGCGAGAGCTCCTACAATGAGCAGTTCTTC
CASSGTSESSYNEQFF
>TRBV10-2|TRBJ2-1|TRBD2|-
TGCGCCAGCAGGGCCCCGGGGGGATACAATGAGCAGTTCTTC
CASRAPGGYNEQFF
>TRBV20-1|TRBJ2-1|-|-
TGCAGTGCTAGAGATGTGGGAGCAAGGGGGAATGAGCAGTTCTTC
CSARDVGARGNEQFF
>TRBV29-1|TRBJ2-6|-|-
TGCAGCGCTCCCCAACCCGTTCCATCGGCCGTCCTCTCTGGGGCCAGCGTCCTGACTTTC
CSAPQPVPSAVLSGASVLTF
>TRBV12-3/TRBV12-4|TRBJ1-5|-|-
TGTGCCAGCAGCTCTCTTTCGAGCAATCAGCCCCAGCATTTT
CASSSLSSNQPQHF
>TRBV27|TRBJ2-7|-|once
TGTGCCACCCGAGGAGGGACTCGCTCTAACTACGAGCAGTACTTC
CATRGGTRSNYEQYF
>TRBV29-1|TRBJ1-1|TRBD1|-
TGCAGCGTAGGGACAGGGCCCCGGACTGAAGCTTTCTTT
CSVGTGPRTEAFF
>TRBV28|TRBJ2-7|-|few
TGTGCCAGCAGTTCCGCCGGGACGGCCGTCTCCTACGAGCAGTACTTC
CASSSAGTAVSYEQYF
>TRBV18|TRBJ2-1|-|few
TGTGCCAGCTCACTCCGCTTGGCAGGGAAAGGGTACAATGAGCAGTTCTTC
CASSLRLAGKGYNEQFF
>TRBV24-1|TRBJ2-7|TRBD1|-
TGTGCCACCAAGGGGACAGGGCACGAGCAGTACTTC
CATKGTGHEQYF
>TRBV29-1|TRBJ1-2|-|few
TGCAGCGTTGATAGAACCCAACCCCAGGTAGCCTATGGCTACACCTTC
CSVDRTQPQVAYGYTF
>TRBV20-1|TRBJ1-2|-|-
TGCAGTGCTAGGGTAGTGGGGGACTATGGCTACACCTTC
CSARVVGDYGYTF
>TRBV7-2|TRBJ2-1|-|-
TGTGCCAGCAGCTTGGATCTAGCGTCGGTGCAGTTCTTC
CASSLDLASVQFF
>TRBV21-1|TRBJ1-1|-|-
TGTGCCATCGAGCCCAGGGTACTATCCCAAAACACTGAAGCTTTCTTT
CAIEPRVLSQNTEAFF
>TRBV28|TRBJ2-7|-|-
TGTGCCAGCAGTTTTTTGGGGAGCCTCTCCTACGAGCAGTACTTC
CASSFLGSLSYEQYF
>TRBV7-2|TRBJ2-1|-|-
TGTGCCAGCAGCTTAGCGCTGGTGAATGAGCAGTTCTTC
CASSLALVNEQFF
>TRBV9|TRBJ2-5|-|-
TGTGCCAGCAGCGTAGAGGAGGGGTTCTTGCAAGAGACCCAGTACTTC
CASSVEEGFLQETQYF
>TRBV7-2|TRBJ2-3|-|few
TGTGCCAGCAGCTTAGAGGTTGCGTTTGGCACAGATACGCAGTATTTT
CASSLEVAFGTDTQYF
>TRBV30|TRBJ2-1|-|-
TGTGCCTGGAGTCAGGCTAGCGCTTACAATGAGCAGTTCTTC
CAWSQASAYNEQFF
>TRBV18|TRBJ2-5|-|many
TGTGCCAGCTCACTGGGCAGCCGGGGAGAGACCCAGTACTTC
CASSLGSRGETQYF
>TRBV24-1|TRBJ2-7|-|-
TGTGCCACCAGTGATCCCCGTCCACAGGGGGTGGGGGGGTACAATGAGCAGTACTTC
CATSDPRPQGVGGYNEQYF
>TRBV20-1|TRBJ2-7|TRBD2|-
TGCAGTGCTAGAGATGGGGGAGCGGGAGGGATTTCCTACGAGCAGTACTTC
CSARDGGAGGISYEQYF
>TRBV28|TRBJ2-6|-|-
TGTGCCATCCGTAATTCCTCTGGGGCCAACGTCCTGACTTTC
CAIRNSSGANVLTF
>TRBV24-1|TRBJ2-5|-|-
TGTGCCACCAGTGATCCCGAGGGGACAAAGAGACTCGAGACCCAGTACTTC
CATSDPEGTKRLETQYF
>TRBV5-1|TRBJ2-5|-|-
TGCGCCAGCAGCCCTGTCGGACAGAGGGAGACCCAGTACTTC
CASSPVGQRETQYF
>TRBV20-1|TRBJ2-3|-|-
TGCAGTGCTAGAGATGGGGAGGCGGGCACAGATACGCAGTATTTT
CSARDGEAGTDTQYF
>TRBV18|TRBJ2-7|-|few
TGTGCCAGCTCACCAACCCAGAGCTACGAGCAGTACTTC
CASSPTQSYEQYF
>TRBV7-9|TRBJ2-6|-|once
TGTGCCAGCAGCTTAGAGGGCCCAGGGGCCCCCAGGGCTGGGGCCAACGTCCTGACTTTC
CASSLEGPGAPRAGANVLTF
>TRBV25-1|TRBJ1-4|-|-
TGTGCCAGCAGGGAATATTCGAATGAAAAACTGTTTTTT
CASREYSNEKLFF
>TRBV12-5|TRBJ2-5|TRBD2|few
TGTGCTAGTGGTTACCGGGACTACCGGGGTTACCAAGAGACCCAGTACTTC
CASGYRDYRGYQETQYF
>TRBV30|TRBJ2-1|-|-
TGTGCCTGGAGTGCGGCCTACAATGAGCAGTTCTTC
CAWSAAYNEQFF
>TRBV27|TRBJ2-7|TRBD2|few
TGTGCCAGCAGTTTATCGGGACTAGCGGGACTATACTACGAGCAGTACTTC
CASSLSGLAGLYYEQYF
>TRBV5-1|TRBJ2-1|TRBD2|few
TGCGCCAGCAGCTTGACTAGCGGGTTCCTAAGGGATGAGCAGTTCTTC
CASSLTSGFLRDEQFF
>TRBV9|TRBJ1-2|-|-
TGTGCCAGCAGCACGCCGGGTCGAAACTATGGCTACACCTTC
CASSTPGRNYGYTF
>TRBV12-3/TRBV12-4|TRBJ2-5|-|-
TGTGCCAGCAGTTTAGAATTGGGCCCCCGTCAAGAGACCCAGTACTTC
CASSLELGPRQETQYF
>TRBV10-3|TRBJ2-3|TRBD2|-
TGTGCCATCCGGCGGGAGGGATCGGGGCACAGATACGCGTATTTT
CAIRREGSGHRYAYF
>TRBV2|TRBJ1-2|-|few
TGTGCCAGCAGTGAAGGTGGTGGGGTCTATGGCTACACCTTC
CASSEGGGVYGYTF
>TRBV6-2/TRBV6-3|TRBJ2-1|TRBD2|few
TGTGCCAGCAGTCCTATACTAGCGGGAGCTTCCAATGAGCAGTTCTTC
CASSPILAGASNEQFF
>TRBV2|TRBJ2-7|TRBD2|-
TGTGCCAGCAGTGGACTAGCGGGAGGCGAGCAGTCCTTC
CASSGLAGGEQSF
>TRBV20-1|TRBJ1-2|-|few
TGCAGTGCTACCGCGGGGGGGGGAGGTGATGGCTACACCTTC
CSATAGGGGDGYTF
>TRBV4-1|TRBJ1-1|-|-
TGCGCCAGCAGCCAAGAGCCCACATTGAACACTGAAGCTTTCTTT
CASSQEPTLNTEAFF
>TRBV6-5|TRBJ1-5|TRBD1|few
TGTGCCAGCAGCCAGGACAGGGCCCCCAAGCAGCCCCAGCATTTT
CASSQDRAPKQPQHF
>TRBV6-1|TRBJ2-6|-|-
TGTGCCAGCAGTGAAAGCGGGCTTTTCTGGGCCAACGTCCTGACTTTC
CASSESGLFWANVLTF
>TRBV11-2|TRBJ2-3|-|-
TGTGCCAGCAGCGCTACTGCGTCGGGGAGTGGTACGCAGTATTTT
CASSATASGSGTQYF